This TCR beta chain stems from a study of Tregs in tolerant kidney transplant recipients. This clone was seen a single time. Sequencing was performed with immunoSEQ multiplex PCR; in TCRdb, only in-frame clones are kept and a portion is missing. The table has about 46,000 clones, around 90% seen once. The V gene lost 0 bases and the J gene lost 7 bases, with 19 bases spanning the gap. CDR1 is SGDLS and CDR2 is YYNGEE in the germline V gene. This CDR3 is 16 amino acids long. Sequencing used Tregs from blood. This clonotype was sampled from a human donor in good health. The gene calls are TRBV9 and TRBJ1-2, with D possibly TRBD1 on 5 matching bases. DNA for the CDR3: TGTGCCAGCAGCGTAGGTTCAAGGCCGGGGGGTAGTGGCTACACCTTC. It encodes CASSVGSRPGGSGYTF.